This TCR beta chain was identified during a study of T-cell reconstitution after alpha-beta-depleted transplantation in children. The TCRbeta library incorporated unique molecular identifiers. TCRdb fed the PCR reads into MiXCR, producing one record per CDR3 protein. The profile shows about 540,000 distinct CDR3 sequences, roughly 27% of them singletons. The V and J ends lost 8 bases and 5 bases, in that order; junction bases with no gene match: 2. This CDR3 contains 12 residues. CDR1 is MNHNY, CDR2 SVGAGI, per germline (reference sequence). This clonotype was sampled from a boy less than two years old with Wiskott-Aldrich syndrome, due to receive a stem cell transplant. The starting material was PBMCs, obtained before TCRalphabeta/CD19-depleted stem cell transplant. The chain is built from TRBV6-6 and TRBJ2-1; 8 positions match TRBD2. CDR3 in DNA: TGTGCCAGCGCACTAGCGGACAATGAGCAGTTCTTC. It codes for CASALADNEQFF.